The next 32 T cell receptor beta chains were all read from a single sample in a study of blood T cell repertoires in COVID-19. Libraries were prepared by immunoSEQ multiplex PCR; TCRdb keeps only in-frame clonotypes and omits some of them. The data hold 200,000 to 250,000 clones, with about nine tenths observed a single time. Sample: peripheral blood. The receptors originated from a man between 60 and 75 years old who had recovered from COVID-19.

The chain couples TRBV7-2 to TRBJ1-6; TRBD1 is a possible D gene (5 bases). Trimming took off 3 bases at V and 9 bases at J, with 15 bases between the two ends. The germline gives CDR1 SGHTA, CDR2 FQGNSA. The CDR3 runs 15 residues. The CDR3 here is CASSFWQGSSSPLHF. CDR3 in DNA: TGTGCCAGCAGCTTCTGGCAGGGTAGTAGTTCACCCCTCCACTTT.

The DNA for the CDR3 is TGTGCCAGTAGGGACACGGGGACAGGGAACAATGAGCAGTTCTTC. Translated: CASRDTGTGNNEQFF. J is TRBJ2-1 and V is TRBV19; 9 bases match TRBD1. V dropped 6 bases and J dropped 5; count of bases not matched to a gene: 8. The CDR3 sequence is 15 residues long. In germline, CDR1 is LNHDA, CDR2 SQIVND (reference sequence).

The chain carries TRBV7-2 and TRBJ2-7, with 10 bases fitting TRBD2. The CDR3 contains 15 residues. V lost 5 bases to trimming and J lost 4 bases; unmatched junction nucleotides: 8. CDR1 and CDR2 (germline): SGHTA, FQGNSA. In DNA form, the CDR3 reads TGTGCCAGCAGCGCACCTAGCGGGAGTTGGTACGAGCAGTACTTC. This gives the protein CASSAPSGSWYEQYF.

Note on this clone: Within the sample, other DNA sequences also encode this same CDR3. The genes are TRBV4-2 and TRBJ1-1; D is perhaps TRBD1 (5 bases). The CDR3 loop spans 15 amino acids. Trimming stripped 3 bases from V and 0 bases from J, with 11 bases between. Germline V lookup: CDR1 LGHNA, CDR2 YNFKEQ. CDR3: CASSQPGQMNTEAFF. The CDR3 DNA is TGTGCCAGCAGCCAGCCAGGGCAGATGAACACTGAAGCTTTCTTT.

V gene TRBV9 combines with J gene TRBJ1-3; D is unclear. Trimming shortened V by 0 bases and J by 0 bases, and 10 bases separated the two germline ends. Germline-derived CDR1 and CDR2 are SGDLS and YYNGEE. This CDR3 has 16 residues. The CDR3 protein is CASSVVGSVSGNTIYF. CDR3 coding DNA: TGTGCCAGCAGCGTAGTCGGGAGTGTCTCTGGAAACACCATATATTTT. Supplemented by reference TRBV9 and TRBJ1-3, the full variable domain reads DSGVTQTPKHLITATGQRVTLRCSPRSGDLSVYWYQQSLDQGLQFLIQYYNGEERAKGNILERFSAQQFPDLHSELNLSSLELGDSALYFCASSVVGSVSGNTIYFGEGSWLTVV.

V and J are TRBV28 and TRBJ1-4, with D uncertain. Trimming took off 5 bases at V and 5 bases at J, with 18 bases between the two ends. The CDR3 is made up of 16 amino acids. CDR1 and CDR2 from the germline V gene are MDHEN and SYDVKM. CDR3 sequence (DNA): TGTGCCAGCAGTACATGGGCCGGGAACCAGAATGAAAAACTGTTTTTT. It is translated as CASSTWAGNQNEKLFF. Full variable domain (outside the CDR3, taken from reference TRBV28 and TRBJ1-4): DVKVTQSSRYLVKRTGEKVFLECVQDMDHENMFWYRQDPGLGLRLIYFSYDVKMKEKGDIPEGYSVSREKKERFSLILESASTNQTSMYLCASSTWAGNQNEKLFFGSGTQLSVL.

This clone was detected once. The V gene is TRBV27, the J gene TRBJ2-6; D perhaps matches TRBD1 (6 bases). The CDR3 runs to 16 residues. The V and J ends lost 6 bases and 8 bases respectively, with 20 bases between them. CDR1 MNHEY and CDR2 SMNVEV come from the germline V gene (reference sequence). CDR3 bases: TGTGCCAGCAGGCCATTAAGAGGACAGTGGTCCAACGTCCTGACTTTC. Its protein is CASRPLRGQWSNVLTF.

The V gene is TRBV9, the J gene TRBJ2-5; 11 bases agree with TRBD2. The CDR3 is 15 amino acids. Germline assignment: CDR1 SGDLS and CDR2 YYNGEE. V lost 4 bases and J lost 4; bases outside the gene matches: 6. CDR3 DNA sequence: TGTGCCAGCAGCACGAGACTAGCGGGACGAGAGACCCAGTACTTC. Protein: CASSTRLAGRETQYF.

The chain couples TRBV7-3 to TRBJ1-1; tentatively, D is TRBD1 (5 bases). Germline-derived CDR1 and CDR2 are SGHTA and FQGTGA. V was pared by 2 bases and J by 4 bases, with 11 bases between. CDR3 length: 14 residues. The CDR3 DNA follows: TGTGCCAGCAGCTTATATAGGGGAGGCACTGAAGCTTTCTTT. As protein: CASSLYRGGTEAFF.

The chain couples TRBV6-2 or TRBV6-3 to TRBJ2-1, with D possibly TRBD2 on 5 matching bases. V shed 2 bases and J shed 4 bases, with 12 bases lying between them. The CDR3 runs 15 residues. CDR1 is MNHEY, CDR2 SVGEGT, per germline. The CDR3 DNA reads TGTGCCAGCAGTTACGGAGGACTGGATTACAATGAGCAGTTCTTC. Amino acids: CASSYGGLDYNEQFF.

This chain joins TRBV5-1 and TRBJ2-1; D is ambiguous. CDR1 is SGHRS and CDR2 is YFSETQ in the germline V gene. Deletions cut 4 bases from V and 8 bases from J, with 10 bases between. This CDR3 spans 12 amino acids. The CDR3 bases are TGCGCCAGCAGCCGGGTGGCCTATGAGCAGTTCTTC. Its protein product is CASSRVAYEQFF. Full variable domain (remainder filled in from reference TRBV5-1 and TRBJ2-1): KAGVTQTPRYLIKTRGQQVTLSCSPISGHRSVSWYQQTPGQGLQFLFEYFSETQRNKGNFPGRFSGRQFSNSRSEMNVSTLELGDSALYLCASSRVAYEQFFGPGTRLTVL.

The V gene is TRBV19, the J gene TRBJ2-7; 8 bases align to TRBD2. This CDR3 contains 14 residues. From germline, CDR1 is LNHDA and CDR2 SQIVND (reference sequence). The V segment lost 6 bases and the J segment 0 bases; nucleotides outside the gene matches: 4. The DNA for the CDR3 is TGTGCCAGTAGCCGACTAGCGCGCTCCTACGAGCAGTACTTC. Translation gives CASSRLARSYEQYF. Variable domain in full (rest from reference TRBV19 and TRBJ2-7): DGGITQSPKYLFRKEGQNVTLSCEQNLNHDAMYWYRQDPGQGLRLIYYSQIVNDFQKGDIAEGYSVSREKKESFPLTVTSAQKNPTAFYLCASSRLARSYEQYFGPGTRLTVT.

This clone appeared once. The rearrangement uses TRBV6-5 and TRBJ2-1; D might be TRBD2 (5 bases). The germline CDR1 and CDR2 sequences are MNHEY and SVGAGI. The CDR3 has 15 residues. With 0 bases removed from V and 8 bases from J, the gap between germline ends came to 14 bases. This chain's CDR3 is CASSYSRLPGDEQFF. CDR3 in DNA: TGTGCCAGCAGTTACTCGAGACTTCCCGGGGATGAGCAGTTCTTC.

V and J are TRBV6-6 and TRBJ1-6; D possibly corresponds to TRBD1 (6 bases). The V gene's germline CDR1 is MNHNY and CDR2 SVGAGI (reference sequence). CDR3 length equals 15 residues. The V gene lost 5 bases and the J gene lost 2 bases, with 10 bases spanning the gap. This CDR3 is CASSKQGAYNSPLHF. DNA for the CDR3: TGTGCCAGCAGTAAACAGGGTGCCTATAATTCACCCCTCCACTTT.

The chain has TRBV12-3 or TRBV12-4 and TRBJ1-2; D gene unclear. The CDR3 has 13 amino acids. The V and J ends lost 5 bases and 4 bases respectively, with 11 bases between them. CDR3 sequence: CASSPTRSYGYTF. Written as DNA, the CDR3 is TGTGCCAGCAGTCCCACAAGGAGCTATGGCTACACCTTC.

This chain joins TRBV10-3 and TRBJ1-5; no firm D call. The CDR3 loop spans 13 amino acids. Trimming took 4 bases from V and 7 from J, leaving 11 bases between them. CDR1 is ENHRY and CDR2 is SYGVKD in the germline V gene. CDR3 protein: CAISVEVGQPQHF. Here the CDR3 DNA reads TGTGCCATCAGTGTGGAGGTGGGGCAGCCCCAGCATTTT.

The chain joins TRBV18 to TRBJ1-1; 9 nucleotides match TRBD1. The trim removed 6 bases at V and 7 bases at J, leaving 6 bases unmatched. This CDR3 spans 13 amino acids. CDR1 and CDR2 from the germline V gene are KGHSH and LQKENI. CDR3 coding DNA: TGTGCCAGCTCGTCCGGACAGGGGATTGAAGCTTTCTTT. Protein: CASSSGQGIEAFF.

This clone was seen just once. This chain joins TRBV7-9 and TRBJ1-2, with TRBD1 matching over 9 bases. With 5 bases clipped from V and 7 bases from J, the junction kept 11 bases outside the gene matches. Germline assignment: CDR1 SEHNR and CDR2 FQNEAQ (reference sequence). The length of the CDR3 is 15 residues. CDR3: CASSLHGQGSGGYTF. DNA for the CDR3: TGTGCCAGCAGCCTACACGGACAGGGGTCGGGTGGCTACACCTTC.

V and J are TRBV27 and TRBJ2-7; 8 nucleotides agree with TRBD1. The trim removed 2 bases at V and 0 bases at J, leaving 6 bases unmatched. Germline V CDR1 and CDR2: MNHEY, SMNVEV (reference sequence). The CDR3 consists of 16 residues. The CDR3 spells CASSLKGTGHSYEQYF. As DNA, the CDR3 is TGTGCCAGCAGTTTAAAGGGGACAGGCCACTCCTACGAGCAGTACTTC.

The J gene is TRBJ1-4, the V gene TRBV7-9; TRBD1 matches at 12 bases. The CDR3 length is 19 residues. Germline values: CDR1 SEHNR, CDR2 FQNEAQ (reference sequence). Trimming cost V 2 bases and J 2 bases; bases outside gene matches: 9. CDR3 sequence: CASSLPGQGAVGTNEKLFF. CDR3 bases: TGTGCCAGCAGCTTACCGGGACAGGGGGCTGTAGGGACTAATGAAAAACTGTTTTTT.

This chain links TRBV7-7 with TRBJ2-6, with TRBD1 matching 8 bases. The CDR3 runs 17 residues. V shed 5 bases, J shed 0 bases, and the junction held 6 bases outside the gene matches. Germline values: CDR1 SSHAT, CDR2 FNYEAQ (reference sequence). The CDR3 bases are TGTGCCAGCAGCCCCGGGACAGGTGCCTCTGGGGCCAACGTCCTGACTTTC. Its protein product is CASSPGTGASGANVLTF.

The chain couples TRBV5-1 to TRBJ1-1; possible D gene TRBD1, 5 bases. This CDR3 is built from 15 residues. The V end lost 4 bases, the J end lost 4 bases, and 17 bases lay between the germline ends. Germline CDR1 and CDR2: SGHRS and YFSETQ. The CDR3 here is CASSPVVGGATEAFF. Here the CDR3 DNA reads TGCGCCAGCAGCCCGGTAGTGGGAGGGGCCACTGAAGCTTTCTTT.

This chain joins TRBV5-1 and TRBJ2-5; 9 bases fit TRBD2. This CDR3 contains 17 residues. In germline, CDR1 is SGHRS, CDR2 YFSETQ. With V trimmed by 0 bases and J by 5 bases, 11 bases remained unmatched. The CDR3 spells CASSLAPGGRARETQYF. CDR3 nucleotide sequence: TGCGCCAGCAGCTTGGCCCCTGGCGGGAGGGCCAGGGAGACCCAGTACTTC.

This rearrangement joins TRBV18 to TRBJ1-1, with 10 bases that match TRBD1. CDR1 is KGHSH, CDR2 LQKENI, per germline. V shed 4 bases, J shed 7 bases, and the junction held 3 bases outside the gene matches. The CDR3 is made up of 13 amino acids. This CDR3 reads CASSQTGGNEAFF. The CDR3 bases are TGTGCCAGCTCACAGACAGGGGGCAATGAAGCTTTCTTT.

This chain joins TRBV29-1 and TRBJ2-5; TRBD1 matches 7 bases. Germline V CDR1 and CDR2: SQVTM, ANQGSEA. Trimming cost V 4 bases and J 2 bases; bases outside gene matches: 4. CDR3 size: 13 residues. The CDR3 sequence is CSVGQGGQETQYF. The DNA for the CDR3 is TGCAGCGTTGGACAGGGTGGTCAAGAGACCCAGTACTTC.

CDR3 sequence (DNA): TGTGCCAGCAGTCCAGGACAGGGGTTGGGCACTGAAGCTTTCTTT. It codes for CASSPGQGLGTEAFF. This chain links TRBV27 with TRBJ1-1; 9 bases match TRBD1. Germline trimming cut 5 bases from V and 4 bases from J; bases unmatched to any gene: 8. This CDR3 contains 15 residues. Germline V gene data show CDR1 as MNHEY and CDR2 as SMNVEV (reference sequence).

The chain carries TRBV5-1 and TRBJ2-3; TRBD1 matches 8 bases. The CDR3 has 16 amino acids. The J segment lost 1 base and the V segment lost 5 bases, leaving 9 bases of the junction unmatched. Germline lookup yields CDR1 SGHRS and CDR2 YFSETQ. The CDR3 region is CASSYWGQDGTDTQYF. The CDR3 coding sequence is TGCGCCAGCAGTTATTGGGGACAGGACGGCACAGATACGCAGTATTTT.

The CDR3 nucleotides read TGCGCCAGCAGCCCCGGGACAGGGGGCACGGGGGAGACCCAGTACTTC. Residues: CASSPGTGGTGETQYF. The chain combines TRBV5-1 with TRBJ2-5, with 12 bases fitting TRBD1. V lost 4 bases and J lost 5; bases outside the gene matches: 9. CDR3 size: 16 residues. CDR1 SGHRS and CDR2 YFSETQ come from the germline V gene.

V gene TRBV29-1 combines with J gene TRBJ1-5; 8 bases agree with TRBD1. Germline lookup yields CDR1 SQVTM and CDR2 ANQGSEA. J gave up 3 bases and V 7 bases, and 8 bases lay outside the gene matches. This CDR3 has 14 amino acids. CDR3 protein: CSALAGGLNQPQHF. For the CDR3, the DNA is TGCAGCGCCCTGGCAGGGGGCCTCAATCAGCCCCAGCATTTT.

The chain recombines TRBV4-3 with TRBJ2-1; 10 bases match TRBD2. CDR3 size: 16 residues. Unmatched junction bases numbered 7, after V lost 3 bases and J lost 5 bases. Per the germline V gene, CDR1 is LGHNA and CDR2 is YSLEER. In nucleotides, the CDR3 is TGCGCCAGCAGCCAGATGAGGACTAGCGGTAACAATGAGCAGTTCTTC. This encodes CASSQMRTSGNNEQFF.

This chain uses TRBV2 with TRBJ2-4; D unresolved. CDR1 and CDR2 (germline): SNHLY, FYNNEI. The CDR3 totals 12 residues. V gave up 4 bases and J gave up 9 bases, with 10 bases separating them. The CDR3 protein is CASSGTVSIQYF. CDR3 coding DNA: TGTGCCAGCAGTGGCACTGTTAGCATTCAGTACTTC.

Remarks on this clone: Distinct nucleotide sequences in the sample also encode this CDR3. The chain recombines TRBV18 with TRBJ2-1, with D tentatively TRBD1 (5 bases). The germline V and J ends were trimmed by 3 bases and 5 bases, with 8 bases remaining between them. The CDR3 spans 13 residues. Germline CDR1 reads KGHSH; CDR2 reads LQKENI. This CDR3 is CASSPGLNNEQFF. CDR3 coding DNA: TGTGCCAGCTCACCGGGGCTAAACAATGAGCAGTTCTTC.